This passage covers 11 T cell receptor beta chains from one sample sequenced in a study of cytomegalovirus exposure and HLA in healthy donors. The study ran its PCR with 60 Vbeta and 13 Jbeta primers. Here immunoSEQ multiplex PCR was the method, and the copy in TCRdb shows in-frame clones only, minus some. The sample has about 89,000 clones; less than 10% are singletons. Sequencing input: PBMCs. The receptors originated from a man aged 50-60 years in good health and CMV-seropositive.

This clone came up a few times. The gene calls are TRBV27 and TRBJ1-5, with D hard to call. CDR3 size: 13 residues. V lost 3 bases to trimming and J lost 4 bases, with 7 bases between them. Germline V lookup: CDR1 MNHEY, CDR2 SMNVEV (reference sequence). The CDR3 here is CASSFRENQPQHF. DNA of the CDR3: TGTGCCAGCAGTTTCCGAGAAAATCAGCCCCAGCATTTT.

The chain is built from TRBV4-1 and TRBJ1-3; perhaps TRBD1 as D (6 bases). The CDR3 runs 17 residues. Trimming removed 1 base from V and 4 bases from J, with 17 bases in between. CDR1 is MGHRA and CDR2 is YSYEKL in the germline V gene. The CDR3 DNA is TGCGCCAGCAGCCAAGGCCCACTCCAGGGGTACGGAAACACCATATATTTT. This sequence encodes CASSQGPLQGYGNTIYF.

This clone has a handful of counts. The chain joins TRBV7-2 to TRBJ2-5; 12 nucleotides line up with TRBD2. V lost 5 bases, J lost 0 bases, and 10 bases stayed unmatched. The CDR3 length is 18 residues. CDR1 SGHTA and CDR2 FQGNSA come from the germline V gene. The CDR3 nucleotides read TGTGCCAGCAGCATCCAACTAGCGGGAGGAGGTAACCAAGAGACCCAGTACTTC. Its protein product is CASSIQLAGGGNQETQYF. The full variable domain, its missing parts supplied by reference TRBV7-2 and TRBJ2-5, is GAGVSQSPSNKVTEKGKDVELRCDPISGHTALYWYRQSLGQGLEFLIYFQGNSAPDKSGLPSDRFSAERTGGSVSTLTIQRTQQEDSAVYLCASSIQLAGGGNQETQYFGPGTRLLVL.

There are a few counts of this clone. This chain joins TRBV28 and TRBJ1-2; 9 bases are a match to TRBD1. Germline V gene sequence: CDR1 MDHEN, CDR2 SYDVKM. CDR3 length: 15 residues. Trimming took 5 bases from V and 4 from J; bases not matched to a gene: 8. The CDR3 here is CASSVRDRAIYGYTF. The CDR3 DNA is TGTGCCAGCAGTGTCCGGGACAGGGCTATCTATGGCTACACCTTC.

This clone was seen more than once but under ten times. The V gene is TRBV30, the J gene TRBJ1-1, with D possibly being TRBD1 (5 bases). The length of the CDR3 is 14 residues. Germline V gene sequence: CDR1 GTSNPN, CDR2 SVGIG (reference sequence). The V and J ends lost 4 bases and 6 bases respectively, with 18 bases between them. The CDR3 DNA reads TGTGCCTGGACTGATGAGGGGAGGGTACCTGAAGCTTTCTTT. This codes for CAWTDEGRVPEAFF.

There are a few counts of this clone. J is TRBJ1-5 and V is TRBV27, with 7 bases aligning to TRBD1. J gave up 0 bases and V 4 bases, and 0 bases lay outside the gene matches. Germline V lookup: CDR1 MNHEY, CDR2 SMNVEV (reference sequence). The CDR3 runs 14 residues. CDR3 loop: CASSYRGSNQPQHF. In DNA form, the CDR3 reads TGTGCCAGCAGTTACAGGGGTAGCAATCAGCCCCAGCATTTT.

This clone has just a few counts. CDR3 coding DNA: TGTGCCAGTAGTATGCGGGGCCTAGGCCCAGAGACCCAGTACTTC. Its translation: CASSMRGLGPETQYF. This chain joins TRBV19 and TRBJ2-5; a possible D gene is TRBD2 (6 bases). Between the trimmed V and J ends, which lost 3 bases and 4 bases, there was a span of 15 bases. Germline CDR1 LNHDA, CDR2 SQIVND (reference sequence). The CDR3 length is 15 residues.

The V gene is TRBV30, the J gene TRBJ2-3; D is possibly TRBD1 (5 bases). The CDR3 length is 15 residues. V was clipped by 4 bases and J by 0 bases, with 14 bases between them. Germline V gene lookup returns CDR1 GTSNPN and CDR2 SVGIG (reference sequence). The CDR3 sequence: CAWTVSGLSTDTQYF. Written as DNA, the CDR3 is TGTGCCTGGACCGTCTCAGGGTTAAGCACAGATACGCAGTATTTT.

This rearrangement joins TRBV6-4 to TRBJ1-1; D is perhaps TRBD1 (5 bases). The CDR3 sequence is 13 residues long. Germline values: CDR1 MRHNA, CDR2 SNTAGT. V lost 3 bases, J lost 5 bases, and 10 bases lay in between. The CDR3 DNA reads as TGTGCCAGCAGTGAACTTCGGGGGACTGAAGCTTTCTTT. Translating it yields CASSELRGTEAFF.

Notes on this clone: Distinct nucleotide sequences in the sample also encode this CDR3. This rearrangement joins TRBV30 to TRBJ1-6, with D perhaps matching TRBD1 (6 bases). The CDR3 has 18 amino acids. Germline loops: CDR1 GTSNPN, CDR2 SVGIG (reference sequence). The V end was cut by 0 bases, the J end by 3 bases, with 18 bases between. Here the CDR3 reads CAWSVPPRDILYNSPLHF. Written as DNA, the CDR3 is TGTGCCTGGAGTGTTCCCCCCAGGGACATCCTCTATAATTCACCCCTCCACTTT.

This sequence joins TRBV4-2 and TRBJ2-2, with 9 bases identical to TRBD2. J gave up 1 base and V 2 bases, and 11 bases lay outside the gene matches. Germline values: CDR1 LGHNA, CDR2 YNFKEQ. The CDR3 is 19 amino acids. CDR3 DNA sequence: TGTGCCAGCAGCCAACAACCCCTCTCTAGCGGGAAGAACACCGGGGAGCTGTTTTTT. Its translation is CASSQQPLSSGKNTGELFF.